The 17 T cell receptor beta chains given below trace back to one sample, sequenced in a study of blood T cell repertoires in COVID-19. Repertoires were generated with immunoSEQ multiplex PCR, while TCRdb's copy carries only in-frame clones and drops some. The data contain approximately 220,000 clones, roughly 84% of them singletons. The sample taken for sequencing was PBMCs or T cells enriched from blood (not recorded which). The receptors come from a woman in her 40s who had recovered from COVID-19.

This clone was recorded once. V usage is TRBV4-1 and J usage is TRBJ2-6, with a tentative D call TRBD1 (6 bases). V was pared by 4 bases and J by 0 bases, with 7 bases between. CDR1 and CDR2 (germline): MGHRA, YSYEKL. The length of the CDR3 is 15 residues. The CDR3 loop reads CASSLQGSGANVLTF. The CDR3 nucleotides read TGCGCCAGCAGCCTACAGGGCTCTGGGGCCAACGTCCTGACTTTC.

Only a few counts were recorded for this clone. The rearrangement links TRBV27 to TRBJ2-1; perhaps TRBD2 as D (5 bases). This CDR3 comprises 13 residues. V was shortened by 6 bases and J by 6 bases, with 12 bases between the two germline ends. CDR1 and CDR2 (germline): MNHEY, SMNVEV (reference sequence). The CDR3 loop reads CASRRLTSNEQFF. Written as DNA, the CDR3 is TGTGCCAGCAGGCGCCTCACTAGCAATGAGCAGTTCTTC.

The chain links TRBV27 to TRBJ1-2, with 9 bases that match TRBD1. CDR1 and CDR2 from the germline V gene are MNHEY and SMNVEV (reference sequence). This CDR3 spans 15 amino acids. Unmatched junction bases numbered 6, after V lost 2 bases and J lost 5 bases. The chain's CDR3 is CASSLETGGFYGYTF. The CDR3 nucleotides read TGTGCCAGCAGTTTAGAGACAGGGGGTTTTTATGGCTACACCTTC.

The rearrangement joins TRBV7-2 to TRBJ1-2; 9 positions match TRBD1. The germline gives CDR1 SGHTA, CDR2 FQGNSA. This CDR3 region has 17 residues. V was clipped by 4 bases and J by 5 bases; unmatched bases: 14. CDR3 amino acids: CASSWTGQGPSEYGYTF. The DNA for the CDR3 is TGTGCCAGCAGCTGGACGGGACAGGGCCCGTCTGAGTATGGCTACACCTTC.

The chain couples TRBV28 to TRBJ2-7, with TRBD1 identical over 7 bases. Germline CDR1 reads MDHEN; CDR2 reads SYDVKM. Germline trimming cut 6 bases from V and 0 bases from J; bases unmatched to any gene: 8. The CDR3 sequence is 15 residues long. The CDR3 DNA reads as TGTGCCAGCAGGGTTTGGGCAGGGGGCTCCTACGAGCAGTACTTC. Translated, it gives CASRVWAGGSYEQYF.

The rearrangement uses TRBV6-1 and TRBJ1-3; D gene uncertain. V shed 3 bases and J shed 2 bases, with 8 bases lying between them. Looked up from germline, CDR1 is MNHNS and CDR2 is SASEGT. CDR3 length: 14 residues. CDR3 in amino acids: CASSERVPGNTIYF. CDR3 coding DNA: TGTGCCAGCAGTGAGAGGGTTCCTGGAAACACCATATATTTT.

J is TRBJ2-3 and V is TRBV3-1 (or the pseudogene TRBV3-2); tentative D call: TRBD1 (5 bases). The CDR3 contains 15 residues. Trimming removed 3 bases at V and 1 base at J, with 11 bases between. From germline, CDR1 is LGHDT and CDR2 YNNKEL (reference sequence). The CDR3 protein is CASSHFQGGTDTQYF. The CDR3 DNA sequence: TGTGCCAGCAGCCACTTCCAAGGGGGCACAGATACGCAGTATTTT.

In this sample, this clone turned up a few times. The chain uses TRBV24-1 and TRBJ1-2; D possibly corresponds to TRBD1 (5 bases). Trimming removed 7 bases from V and 4 bases from J, with 15 bases in between. Germline loops: CDR1 KGHDR, CDR2 SFDVKD. The CDR3 extends over 14 amino acids. The CDR3 nucleotides read TGTGCCACCAGGGGAGCCGGGACTGCCTATGGCTACACCTTC. Encoded protein: CATRGAGTAYGYTF.

The rearrangement joins TRBV3-1 (or the pseudogene TRBV3-2) to TRBJ1-6, with D uncertain. The V and J ends lost 4 bases and 7 bases respectively, with 8 bases between them. Germline CDR1 is LGHDT and CDR2 is YNNKEL (reference sequence). The CDR3 extends over 13 amino acids. The CDR3 protein is CASSRGRNSPLHF. For the CDR3, the DNA is TGTGCCAGCAGCCGCGGGAGAAATTCACCCCTCCACTTT.

The chain links TRBV6-5 to TRBJ1-6; 10 positions agree with TRBD1. The CDR3 totals 14 residues. The V gene's germline CDR1 is MNHEY and CDR2 SVGAGI. V shed 7 bases and J 10 bases; nucleotides not matched to a gene: 7. This CDR3 reads CASKPGQGPSPLHF. The DNA of the CDR3 is TGTGCCAGCAAGCCGGGACAGGGGCCCTCACCCCTCCACTTT.

The chain is built from TRBV6-5 and TRBJ2-1, with D unclear. CDR1 is MNHEY and CDR2 is SVGAGI in the germline V gene. The CDR3 is made up of 15 amino acids. V lost 4 bases and J 5 bases, leaving 15 bases between the germline ends. The CDR3 nucleotides read TGTGCCAGCAGTTTCCTAGGAACGCTGGACAATGAGCAGTTCTTC. It codes for CASSFLGTLDNEQFF.

The chain combines TRBV10-3 with TRBJ2-7, with 9 bases matching TRBD2. Germline CDR1 and CDR2: ENHRY and SYGVKD. V lost 4 bases and J lost 7; bases outside the gene matches: 11. The length of the CDR3 is 15 residues. CDR3 protein: CAISGQRGATGEQYF. The CDR3 nucleotides are TGTGCCATCAGTGGCCAGCGGGGGGCTACGGGGGAGCAGTACTTC.

The chain employs TRBV6-4 and TRBJ1-2; maybe TRBD1 (6 bases). CDR3 length equals 12 residues. V was cut by 10 bases and J by 1 base, with 10 bases left in between. Germline loops: CDR1 MRHNA, CDR2 SNTAGT. The CDR3 DNA is TGTGCCACTTTGGACAGTAACTATGGCTACACCTTC. Amino acids: CATLDSNYGYTF.

The rearrangement joins TRBV25-1 to TRBJ1-2; D perhaps matches TRBD1 (6 bases). The CDR3 contains 13 residues. CDR1 is MGHDK, CDR2 SYGVNS, per germline. V lost 4 bases to trimming and J lost 7 bases, with 13 bases between them. The CDR3 coding sequence is TGTGCCAGCAGTGGAACAGGGAACGCTGGCTACACCTTC. Translation gives CASSGTGNAGYTF.

The genes are TRBV7-6 and TRBJ2-3, with no clear D. V dropped 3 bases and J dropped 5 bases, with 3 bases sitting between them. The CDR3 spans 11 residues. Per the germline V gene, CDR1 is SGHVS and CDR2 is FNYEAQ. The DNA of the CDR3 is TGTGCCAGCAGCTTCGGAGATACGCAGTATTTT. Translation gives CASSFGDTQYF.

The chain joins TRBV4-1 to TRBJ1-1; D gene uncertain. The CDR3 spans 13 residues. Germline V lookup: CDR1 MGHRA, CDR2 YSYEKL. V dropped 1 base and J dropped 5 bases, with 8 bases sitting between them. CDR3 sequence (DNA): TGCGCCAGCAGCCAAGTCGGGAGAACTGAAGCTTTCTTT. As protein: CASSQVGRTEAFF.

The chain couples TRBV24-1 to TRBJ1-1, with 11 bases fitting TRBD1. CDR3 length equals 15 residues. The V gene end was trimmed by 3 bases and the J gene end by 2 bases; junction bases not matched to a gene: 1. Germline assignment: CDR1 KGHDR and CDR2 SFDVKD. CDR3 sequence reads: CATSDGTGGNTEAFF. In nucleotides, the CDR3 is TGTGCCACCAGTGATGGGACAGGGGGAAACACTGAAGCTTTCTTT.